A selection of T cell receptor beta chains follows, all from one sample in a study of shared T cell receptors in the human thymus. Assay: immunoSEQ multiplex PCR; the TCRdb copy retains only in-frame clones and omits some. The top ten clones hold roughly 0.01% of a sample with roughly 710,000 clones, 75% to 90% of them seen once. Another study also made use of these data, one on human thymus T cells.

Material: thymocytes. The receptors originated from a girl under three years old with a congenital heart defect. Each CDR3 is given with its conserved first and last residue. The order of the fields is V gene, clone size, CDR3 length, CDR3 protein. Only part of the rows carry a size: once, few, many, or a class if the clone is expanded.

>TRBV4-3|NA|14
CASSQGLHDNEQFF
>TRBV5-1|NA|14
CASTRTGERGEQYF
>TRBV4-2|NA|15
CASSPYMSGNYGYTF
>TRBV6-1|once|18
CASSELAVPSSISYEQYF
>TRBV9|once|16
CASSEGTGDGEQPQHF
>TRBV27|few|13
CASSPFPGYEQYF
>TRBV7-8|NA|16
CASSFPSQRGVDTQYF
>TRBV18|once|17
CASSPPVTGRSQETQYF
>TRBV30|few|17
CAWSVGGGRKNTGELFF
>TRBV6-5|once|11
CASRDTYGYTF
>TRBV14|NA|14
CASSQRTGQDGYTF
>TRBV7-6|NA|13
CASSLGLAGNVYF
>TRBV6-5|NA|12
CASSGQGHGYTF
>TRBV7-9|once|18
CASSLAVDRGIVNTEAFF
>TRBV27|NA|15
CASSLQGEANYGYTF
>TRBV5-4|NA|17
CASSLEKDRHRSYGYTF
>TRBV6-1|NA|13
CASSDEQYNEQFF
>TRBV6-5|few|16
CASSYTRTSKANEQFF
>TRBV5-6|NA|18
CASSSKGAEPITNTEAFF
>TRBV7-6|NA|13
CASSLGRGREAFF
>TRBV4-1|NA|12
CASSQSGLEAFF
>TRBV7-6|NA|14
CASSFSQGNTEAFF
>TRBV7-3|NA|16
CASSPDSTTIYNEQFF
>TRBV5-8|NA|14
CATQRGVVTDTQYF
>TRBV6-5|few|14
CASSNRGNLDGYTF
>TRBV9|NA|12
CASRGAEAKAFF
>TRBV4-1|NA|15
CASSPHRPSGNTIYF
>TRBV7-8|NA|17
CASSPPGEVNMNTEAFF
>TRBV10-3|few|17
CAISESVGGHGKNEQYF
>TRBV5-8|few|16
CASSRQIDRDLYGYTF
>TRBV9|NA|19
CASSAPQTAAAGVSPEQFF
>TRBV28|NA|15
CASTISPPGGTEAFF
>TRBV7-6|NA|17
CASSLGIRDRENQPQHF
>TRBV2|NA|18
CASSEGSGCLFSTDTQYF
>TRBV15|NA|16
CATSRFGRGVYNEQFF
>TRBV27|NA|16
CASSPRSGTGVSPLHF
>TRBV18|NA|16
CASSLFPGTQNTEAFF
>TRBV29-1|NA|11
CSVEDSGTQYF
>TRBV19|NA|15
CASSIGPGRRYGYTF
>TRBV27|NA|14
CASRSGGSGNTIYF
>TRBV15|NA|18
CATSRDHGKGLTNTEAFF
>TRBV2|NA|14
CASRGTHWEGELFF
>TRBV21-1|NA|17
CASSRTLAGRGSYEQYF
>TRBV5-5|few|17
CASSLVGLTGGTYEQYF
>TRBV9|NA|15
CASSPRGGAVDTQYF
>TRBV27|once|15
CASSLSAGSASGYTF
>TRBV10-1|NA|14
CASSVRDSITEAFF
>TRBV7-9|NA|17
CASSPRTSGTDYNEQFF
>TRBV29-1|NA|17
CSVREQQGGEGNTEAFF
>TRBV4-3|NA|16
CASSQESPTGTTEAFF
>TRBV1|few|19
CTSSQDNRARVAGGEEQYF
>TRBV19|NA|14
CASTLGDSNSPLHF
>TRBV27|NA|16
CASSTFPGGSNSPLHF
>TRBV4-2|NA|18
CASSQGVRAGVHGDTQYF
>TRBV4-1|once|16
CASRRIHRDGNQPQHF
>TRBV11-1|NA|14
CASSSRDRAYGYTF